This T cell receptor beta chain was obtained from a study of radiotherapy plus CTLA-4 blockade in lung cancer. Comment on this clone: Antigen: not known.

The data were produced by immunoSEQ multiplex PCR, yet TCRdb's version contains in-frame clones alone and is incomplete. The table has some 46,000 clones, roughly three quarters seen once; the top ten hold approximately 2.5%. CTLA-4 blockade using ipilimumab, together with focal radiation, was received by patients with chemo-refractory metastatic non-small-cell lung cancer. Study results and caveats: After treatment with radiotherapy plus ipilimumab, TCR clones that came from the tumor expanded in blood. Dynamics of early blood T cell clones, together with interferon-beta, were reportedly the best predictors of response.

The material was peripheral blood, obtained from a patient treated with radiotherapy plus ipilimumab. The receptor comes from a human donor with non-small cell lung cancer whose response to radiotherapy plus ipilimumab could not be evaluated.

The CDR3 DNA sequence: TGTGCCAGCAGTCCCCGAGACTACGAGCAGTACTTC. It specifies CASSPRDYEQYF. V usage is TRBV6-6 and J usage is TRBJ2-5; D remains unclear. The DNA end favors TRBJ2-7, so the J call may be wrong. From germline, CDR1 is MNHNY and CDR2 SVGAGI (reference sequence). This CDR3 region has 12 residues.